The T cell receptor (beta chain) described here comes from a study of T cell responses to AZD1222 COVID-19 vaccine (dated by TCRdb to the early 2020s). Regarding the research as a whole: AZD1222 recipients given second doses at about 4 weeks or at about 12 weeks were pooled, since spike-specific TCR depth and breadth were not found to differ between the two schedules. Trial participants were enrolled by age into subgroups of 18-55, 56-69 and 70-plus years, and around 150, 28 and 57 TCR-sequenced participants, respectively, were included in these subgroups. A total of approximately 240 trial participants underwent TCR sequencing, of whom around 210 had received two doses of AZD1222 and around 25 had received two doses of the MenACWY control vaccine. Overall results and qualifications from the work: In the small 56-69-year group, the increase in depth fell short of significance, most likely because of low power. Spike-specific TCR breadth and depth rose significantly after two AZD1222 doses compared with day 0 and with MenACWY recipients. Vaccine-associated CD4 TCRs spanned the whole spike protein, with dominant responses in regions 160-218 and 743-854. Only five or six AZD1222 recipients were SARS-CoV-2 seropositive at baseline, limiting conclusions about previously exposed vaccinees. Participants were mostly white British and included more females than males, and it was suggested by the authors that clonal diversity may have been underestimated. Reportedly, close to half of the unique spike-specific TCRs recognized epitopes lying outside the regions that are mutated in the B.1.351 and B.1.1.7 variants. Because no samples from the day 14 peak response were available, repertoires could be characterized only after the peak T cell response.

Measured from the cysteine to the phenylalanine, the CDR3 is 15 residues long. Here the CDR3 DNA is all that survives: 45 bases in frame from base 1. The junction carries 14 bases between V and J, which are trimmed by 8 bases and 0 bases respectively. CDR1 and CDR2, looked up from the germline V gene, are MDHEN and SYDVKM. A note on this clone: What this receptor recognizes is not known. No much larger clone exists at a distance of one base, and base qualities are not known.

The CDR3 regions of human TCRbeta chains were analyzed by immunosequencing. As for how the authors treated the data: TCRs in the repertoires were matched against a reference library of SARS-CoV-2-specific TCRs that had been generated with the MIRA antigen-specificity platform. Breadth meant the fraction of unique TCRs that were SARS-CoV-2-associated, whereas depth meant the fraction of total T cells that were SARS-CoV-2-associated. Using the MIRA data, each spike-specific TCR was assigned both to the spike region to which the TCR was reactive and to a CD4 or CD8 class. Log10-transformed breadth and depth values were compared by one-way ANOVA with Sidak's multiple comparisons tests. This is the immuneACCESS table as TCRdb keeps it, with only in-frame sequences that have V and J called. A part of the clones is gone; compared with another copy, unresolved V genes explain less than half, and the rest is unexplained. That table is the source of V, J and clone size, and D and trimming were worked out from the DNA. This sample gives fewer than 120,000 clones in total; approximately 85% of them show up just once. Around 4.6% of the sample is held by the ten biggest clonotypes.

Reading the label with the study, this specimen's time point is: baseline before first vaccination. Vaccinee samples were obtained from the UK trials COV001 and COV002, which included a single-blind randomized controlled phase 2/3 trial of AZD1222 (ChAdOx1 nCoV-19) in healthy adults. For TCRbeta chain sequencing, PBMC samples were collected from trial participants at day 0 and at day 28 after the second dose. This clonotype was obtained from an adult in good health. Here the chain combines TRBV28 and TRBJ2-1; confidence is insufficient to name the D gene. The sample in question was peripheral blood, obtained on day 0 of AZD1222 vaccination. The sequenced DNA is TGTGCCAGCCAACTCCCCAAGGGCTCCTACAATGAGCAGTTCTTC. Its protein reads: CASQLPKGSYNEQFF.